This T cell receptor (beta chain) emerged from a study of patients and donors after allogeneic stem cell transplantation. Using its own MiXCR run on the RT-PCR reads, TCRdb lists one record per CDR3 protein. Here the sample spans roughly 200,000 distinct CDR3 sequences, less than 50% being singletons. This CDR3 is 14 amino acids long. V lost 7 bases to trimming and J lost 2 bases; unmatched junction nucleotides: 3. Germline CDR1 is SGHDT and CDR2 is YYEEEE. The sequence derives from a human donor who was either an allogeneic HSCT recipient or a stem cell or donor lymphocyte infusion donor (not recorded which). It is not recorded whose cells these are; they may come from a transplant donor. The V gene is TRBV5-6, the J gene TRBJ2-7; 13 nucleotides agree with TRBD2. The sample consisted of blood, either unsorted or a sorted T cell fraction (not recorded which). The CDR3 coding sequence is TGTGCCAGCGGCACTAGCGGGGGGGCCTACGAGCAGTACTTC. Its protein is CASGTSGGAYEQYF.